Listed below are T cell receptor beta chains from one sample, sequenced in a study of Ad26.COV2.S vaccination and SARS-CoV-2 variants. Method: immunoSEQ multiplex PCR; TCRdb's copy keeps in-frame clones and lacks some. This table holds roughly 350,000 clones, 86% found once. The material was peripheral blood, obtained in a trial of Ad26.COV2.S vaccine versus placebo. The receptors originated from a person between 18 and 65 years old who received the Ad26.COV2.S COVID-19 vaccine or a placebo. CDR3s include the opening cysteine and the closing phenylalanine or tryptophan. A D gene is named only where the DNA matches it firmly. A clone size is listed for some rows: how often the clone was seen (once, few, many), or a class if it is expanded.

TRBJ2-5 - TRBV28 - CASSLGGRRKETQYF TGTGCCAGCAGTCTGGGGGGGCGACGGAAAGAGACCCAGTACTTC
TRBJ2-1 TRBD1 TRBV29-1 - CSGWLTGIYNEQFF TGCAGCGGGTGGCTGACAGGGATCTACAATGAGCAGTTCTTC
TRBJ1-1 TRBD1 TRBV9 - CASNDLGQENTEAFF TGTGCCAGCAACGACTTAGGACAGGAGAACACTGAAGCTTTCTTT
TRBJ1-1 - TRBV4-1 few CASSQGRGGYTEAFF TGCGCCAGCAGCCAAGGAAGGGGCGGATACACTGAAGCTTTCTTT
TRBJ1-6 - TRBV27 - CASQKVGRGYNSPLHF TGTGCCAGCCAGAAAGTGGGGAGGGGTTACAATTCACCCCTCCACTTT
TRBJ1-6 - TRBV28 - CASSLLGNGNSPLHF TGTGCCAGCAGTTTATTGGGGAACGGTAATTCACCCCTCCACTTT
TRBJ1-1 - TRBV21-1 - CASSKGGQREAFF TGTGCCAGCAGCAAGGGGGGACAGCGGGAAGCTTTCTTT
TRBJ1-4 - TRBV7-2 - CASSRGVGKLFF TGTGCCAGCAGCCGCGGGGTTGGGAAACTGTTTTTT
TRBJ2-3 TRBD1 TRBV24-1 - CATSDLGQGRTDTQYF TGTGCCACCAGTGATTTGGGACAGGGAAGAACAGATACGCAGTATTTT
TRBJ2-3 - TRBV28 - CASSLGGRKDTQYF TGTGCCAGCAGTTTAGGGGGGCGGAAAGATACGCAGTATTTT
TRBJ2-5 - TRBV27 - CASSRGTVEETQYF TGTGCCAGCAGCCGGGGGACTGTTGAAGAGACCCAGTACTTC
TRBJ1-2 - TRBV6-5 - CASSYERANYGYTF TGTGCCAGCAGTTACGAACGGGCGAACTATGGCTACACCTTC
TRBJ2-2 - TRBV6-5 - CASSHDVRGPGELFF TGTGCCAGCAGTCACGATGTACGTGGTCCCGGGGAGCTGTTTTTT
TRBJ2-7 - TRBV7-2 few CASSSPGRSTYEQYF TGTGCCAGCAGCTCACCGGGACGGTCGACCTACGAGCAGTACTTC
TRBJ2-5 - TRBV27 - CASSLFRRETQYF TGTGCCAGCAGTTTATTTCGGAGGGAGACCCAGTACTTC
TRBJ2-2 - TRBV5-5 once CASSRGEGRTGELFF TGTGCCAGCAGCCGCGGCGAGGGACGCACCGGGGAGCTGTTTTTT
TRBJ2-1 TRBD2 TRBV28 - CASRQSGLAGGLDEQFF TGTGCCAGCAGACAATCGGGACTAGCGGGAGGATTGGATGAGCAGTTCTTC
TRBJ1-5 - TRBV24-1 few CATSEWTVNQPQHF TGTGCCACCAGTGAATGGACCGTCAATCAGCCCCAGCATTTT
TRBJ2-3 TRBD1 TRBV5-1 - CASSYGQGPTDTQYF TGCGCCAGCAGCTATGGACAGGGGCCCACAGATACGCAGTATTTT
TRBJ2-7 - TRBV7-2 - CASSLGAGTNYEQYF TGTGCCAGCAGCTTAGGGGCCGGGACAAATTACGAGCAGTACTTC
TRBJ1-5 - TRBV4-3 - CASSQDERRPQHF TGCGCCAGCAGCCAAGATGAAAGAAGGCCCCAGCATTTT
TRBJ2-7 - TRBV6-6 - CASSFPTGNRGEQYF TGTGCCAGCAGTTTCCCGACAGGCAACCGGGGCGAGCAGTACTTC
TRBJ2-5 - TRBV14 - CASSQNPPVETQYF TGTGCCAGCAGCCAAAACCCCCCCGTGGAGACCCAGTACTTC
TRBJ2-7 TRBD2 TRBV5-1 - CASSTSGGIFDEQYF TGCGCCAGCTCGACTAGCGGGGGTATCTTCGACGAGCAGTACTTC
TRBJ2-2 - TRBV18 - CASSPYNQLAANTGELFF TGTGCCAGCTCACCCTATAATCAATTAGCGGCGAACACCGGGGAGCTGTTTTTT
TRBJ1-6 TRBD1 TRBV5-1 - CASSIRDRDNSPLHF TGCGCCAGCAGCATCCGGGACAGAGATAATTCACCCCTCCACTTT
TRBJ1-3 TRBD1 TRBV6-5 - CASRMGQSSGNTIYF TGTGCCAGCAGGATGGGACAGAGCTCTGGAAACACCATATATTTT
TRBJ2-3 - TRBV20-1 - CSASLGVFTDTQYF TGCAGTGCTAGTCTGGGGGTTTTCACAGATACGCAGTATTTT
TRBJ2-6 - TRBV4-3 - CASSQEGSSSGANVLTF TGCGCCAGCAGCCAAGAAGGCAGCTCCTCTGGGGCCAACGTCCTGACTTTC
TRBJ1-5 TRBD1 TRBV28 - CASSTYRDSYQPQHF TGTGCCAGCAGTACTTACCGGGACAGTTATCAGCCCCAGCATTTT
TRBJ1-5 - TRBV27 - CASGYLRPQHF TGTGCCAGCGGGTACTTGCGGCCCCAGCATTTT
TRBJ2-7 TRBD2 TRBV10-2 - CASSGSSSGGPSFLYEQYF TGCGCCAGCAGTGGATCATCTAGCGGGGGGCCGTCTTTTTTGTACGAGCAGTACTTC
TRBJ1-2 - TRBV28 - CASRLALYGYTF TGTGCCAGTCGACTTGCCCTCTATGGCTACACCTTC
TRBJ2-1 - TRBV6-2/TRBV6-3 - CASSYFGFPANEQFF TGTGCCAGCAGTTACTTCGGATTTCCAGCCAATGAGCAGTTCTTC